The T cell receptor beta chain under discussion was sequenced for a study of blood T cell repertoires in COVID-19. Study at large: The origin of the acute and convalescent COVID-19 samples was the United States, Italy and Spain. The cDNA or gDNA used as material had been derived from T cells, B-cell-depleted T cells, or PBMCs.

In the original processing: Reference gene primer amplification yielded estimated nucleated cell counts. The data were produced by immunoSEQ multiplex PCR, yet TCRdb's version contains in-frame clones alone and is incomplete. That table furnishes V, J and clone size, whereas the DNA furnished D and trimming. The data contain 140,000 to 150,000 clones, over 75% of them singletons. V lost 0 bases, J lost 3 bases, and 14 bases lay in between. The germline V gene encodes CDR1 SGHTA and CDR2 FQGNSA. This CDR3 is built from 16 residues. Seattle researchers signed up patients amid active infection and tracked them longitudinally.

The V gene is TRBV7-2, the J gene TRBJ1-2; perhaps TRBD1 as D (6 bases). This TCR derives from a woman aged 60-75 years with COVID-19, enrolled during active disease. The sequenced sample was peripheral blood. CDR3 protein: CASSLAQRGGYYGYTF. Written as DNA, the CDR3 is TGTGCCAGCAGCTTAGCCCAACGAGGGGGTTACTATGGCTACACCTTC.